This paragraph reports one TCR beta chain. Its antigen is as yet unknown. The data originate from a study of graft-versus-host responses after intestinal transplantation. Study context: Multivisceral, liver-intestinal, or isolated intestinal transplants were performed in recipients.

Clones were read by immunoSEQ multiplex PCR, and TCRdb kept only the in-frame ones, dropping some. The sample lists more than 95,000 clones; 75% to 95% were seen once. The germline CDR1 and CDR2 sequences are LGHNA and YSLEER. V dropped 0 bases and J dropped 2; count of bases not matched to a gene: 3. The CDR3 is 15 amino acids. Material: unstimulated CD4+ T cells sorted from spleen or lymph node cells, obtained before intestinal transplant. This sequence originates from a human donor who received an intestinal transplant. The chain employs TRBV4-3 and TRBJ2-5, with TRBD1 identical over 7 bases. The CDR3 sequence: CASSQDGTDQETQYF. The DNA for the CDR3 is TGCGCCAGCAGCCAAGATGGGACAGATCAAGAGACCCAGTACTTC.